The rows below give T cell receptor beta chains drawn from one sample of a study of T cell repertoires in cytomegalovirus infection. TCRdb re-called the reads through MiXCR, storing one row per CDR3 protein. The sample holds around 750,000 distinct CDR3 sequences; approximately 30% are singletons and the top ten take 9.5% to 15%. The antigens these receptors bind are not known. This specimen was cultured CD8+ T cells from PBMCs, taken from culture after CMV antigen stimulation. The receptors shown here come from a human donor in good health (CMV status not recorded). Some clones in this sample may be carry-over from other donors' samples. The CDR3 runs from the conserved cysteine through the conserved F or W. A D gene is named only where the DNA matches it firmly. Where a row states a size, it is once, few, many or the class of an expanded clone; other rows omit it.

V	size	J	D	DNA	CDR3
TRBV19	few	TRBJ2-7	TRBD1	TGTGCCAGTAGTATATCAGGGGGCGAATACGAGCAGTACTTC	CASSISGGEYEQYF
TRBV7-2	many	TRBJ1-2	.	TGTGCCAGCAGCCCACGACAGAGAAACTATGGCTACACCTTC	CASSPRQRNYGYTF
TRBV7-3	many	TRBJ2-1	.	TGTGCCAGCAGCCCTCGGACACCCACCTACAATGAGCAGTTCTTC	CASSPRTPTYNEQFF
TRBV7-6	many	TRBJ1-1	.	TGTGCCAGCAGCGAGCAGTCGGCAAACACTGAAGCTTTCTTT	CASSEQSANTEAFF
TRBV27	few	TRBJ1-1	TRBD1	TGTGCCAGCAGTAGCCGACAGGGGCGGAACACTGAAGCTTTCTTT	CASSSRQGRNTEAFF
TRBV10-3	few	TRBJ1-2	TRBD1	TGTGCCATCAGTGCGCCGGGACAGGGGGCCATCGGCTACACCTTC	CAISAPGQGAIGYTF
TRBV7-2	many	TRBJ1-5	TRBD1	TGTGCCAGCAGCCCGACAGGGACCGGCCAGCCCCAGCATTTT	CASSPTGTGQPQHF
TRBV19	.	TRBJ1-6	.	TGTGCCAGTAGTGTTCCATACGGCTCCTATAATTCACCCCTCCACTTT	CASSVPYGSYNSPLHF
TRBV12-3/TRBV12-4	once	TRBJ1-2	.	TGTGCCAGCACCCTAGAGGTTTACACGGACTGTGGCTACACCTTC	CASTLEVYTDCGYTF
TRBV27	few	TRBJ2-1	TRBD1	TGTGCCAGCAATTACAGGGGGCTGTGGAATGAGCAGTTCTTC	CASNYRGLWNEQFF
TRBV10-3	.	TRBJ2-7	.	TGTGCCATCGGGGGAGCCGAGCAGTACTTC	CAIGGAEQYF
TRBV6-6	few	TRBJ2-5	TRBD1	TGTGCCAGCAGTTACTGGGACAGGGAGCAAGAGACCCAGTACTTC	CASSYWDREQETQYF
TRBV12-3/TRBV12-4	many	TRBJ1-2	.	TGTGCCAGCAGTTCCCCCGGGGGGGTCTATGGCTACACCTTC	CASSSPGGVYGYTF
TRBV5-4	few	TRBJ2-3	TRBD1	TGTGCCAGCAGGGGACAGTCAAATACGCAGTATTTT	CASRGQSNTQYF
TRBV24-1	few	TRBJ2-1	.	TGTGCCACCAGTGATCCAGGGCAGGTCGATGAGCAGTTCTTC	CATSDPGQVDEQFF
TRBV11-2	.	TRBJ1-4	TRBD1	TGTGCCAGCAGCTTAGATTATTCGGGACAGGTGTTTGAAAAACTGTTTTTT	CASSLDYSGQVFEKLFF
TRBV10-2	.	TRBJ1-2	.	TGCGCCAGCAGTGAGTCGAGTCTCGAGGGAGATCTCTATGGCTACACCTTC	CASSESSLEGDLYGYTF
TRBV7-2	many	TRBJ2-5	TRBD2	TGTGCCAGCAGCGGGACTAGTTTAGAGACCCAGTACTTC	CASSGTSLETQYF
TRBV7-2	many	TRBJ1-3	.	TGTGCCAGCAGCTTAAGTCTGTGGTCTGGAAACACCATATATTTT	CASSLSLWSGNTIYF
TRBV27	.	TRBJ2-3	.	TGTGCCAGCAGTTTATCAGTTCCACTGGCAGATACGCAGTATTTT	CASSLSVPLADTQYF
TRBV9	.	TRBJ2-2	TRBD2	TGTGCCAGCAATGCGGGGGGCACCGGGGAGCTGTTTTTT	CASNAGGTGELFF
TRBV10-3	.	TRBJ1-6	TRBD1	TGTGCCATCAGTGAGCCGGGACAGGAGTATAATTCACCCCTCCACTTT	CAISEPGQEYNSPLHF
TRBV19	.	TRBJ2-7	.	TGTGCCAGGCCCCTATGGCAATCTGGGCCCCACGAGCAGTACTTC	CARPLWQSGPHEQYF
TRBV4-1	.	TRBJ1-1	TRBD1	TGCGCCAGCAGCCTCCTTGGACAGGATATGAACACTGAAGCTTTCTTT	CASSLLGQDMNTEAFF
TRBV20-1	.	TRBJ2-1	TRBD2	TGCAGTGCTAAAGGACTAGCGGGGCTCCGCGAGGGTTACAATGAGCAGTTCTTC	CSAKGLAGLREGYNEQFF
TRBV6-5	many	TRBJ1-6	TRBD1	TGTGCCAGCAGTTACTCTTGGGACAGGGCATTCCTCCACTTT	CASSYSWDRAFLHF
TRBV12-3/TRBV12-4	.	TRBJ1-5	.	TGTGCCAGCGATGCTACAGGCCCTCAGCCCCAGCATTTT	CASDATGPQPQHF
TRBV28	.	TRBJ2-3	.	TGTGCCAGCAGTTTCGGGACTTATAACACAGATACGCAGTATTTT	CASSFGTYNTDTQYF
TRBV4-2	few	TRBJ2-3	TRBD2	TGTGCCAGCAGCCAAGTCGGGGGGTTCCGGACTAGCGGTACAGATACGCAGTATTTT	CASSQVGGFRTSGTDTQYF
TRBV2	.	TRBJ2-2	TRBD1	TGTGCCAGCAGTGATGAGGGACAGGGATTATACACCGGGGAGCTGTTTTTT	CASSDEGQGLYTGELFF
TRBV7-9	.	TRBJ2-2	.	TGTGCCAGCAGCCGCATTCGGGGGGCAACCGGGGAGCTGTTTTTT	CASSRIRGATGELFF
TRBV27	.	TRBJ1-2	.	TGTGCCAGCAAGAAGGGGTGGGAGTCTGGCTACACCTTC	CASKKGWESGYTF
TRBV12-3/TRBV12-4	.	TRBJ1-1	TRBD1	TGTGCCAGCACCCATACAGGGGTCGAGACTGAAGCTTTCTTT	CASTHTGVETEAFF
TRBV10-3	.	TRBJ1-2	TRBD1	TGTGCCATCATCTATAACAGGGGGACTAACTATGGCTACACCTTC	CAIIYNRGTNYGYTF
TRBV12-3/TRBV12-4	few	TRBJ1-6	.	TGTGCCAGCAGTTACTGGGCCATGGATTCACCCCTCCACTTT	CASSYWAMDSPLHF
TRBV4-1	.	TRBJ1-2	.	TGCGCCAGCAGCCAGATGGATTGGGGGAACTATGGCTACACCTTC	CASSQMDWGNYGYTF
TRBV3-1	.	TRBJ2-2	.	TGTGCCAGCAGCCAAGCAGGGCCCGGGGAGCTGTTTTTT	CASSQAGPGELFF